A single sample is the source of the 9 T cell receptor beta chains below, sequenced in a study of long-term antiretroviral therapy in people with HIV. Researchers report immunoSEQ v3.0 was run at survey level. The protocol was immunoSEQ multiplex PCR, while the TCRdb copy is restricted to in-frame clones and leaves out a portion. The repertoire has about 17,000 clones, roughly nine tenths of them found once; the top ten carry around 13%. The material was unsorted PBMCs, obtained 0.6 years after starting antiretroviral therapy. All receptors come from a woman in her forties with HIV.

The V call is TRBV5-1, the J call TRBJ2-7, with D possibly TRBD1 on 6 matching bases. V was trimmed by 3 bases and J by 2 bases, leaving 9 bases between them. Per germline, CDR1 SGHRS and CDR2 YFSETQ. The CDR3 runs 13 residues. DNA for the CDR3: TGCGCCAGCAGCTCGGACAGTACCTACGAGCAGTACTTC. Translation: CASSSDSTYEQYF. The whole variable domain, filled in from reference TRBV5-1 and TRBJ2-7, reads KAGVTQTPRYLIKTRGQQVTLSCSPISGHRSVSWYQQTPGQGLQFLFEYFSETQRNKGNFPGRFSGRQFSNSRSEMNVSTLELGDSALYLCASSSDSTYEQYFGPGTRLTVT.

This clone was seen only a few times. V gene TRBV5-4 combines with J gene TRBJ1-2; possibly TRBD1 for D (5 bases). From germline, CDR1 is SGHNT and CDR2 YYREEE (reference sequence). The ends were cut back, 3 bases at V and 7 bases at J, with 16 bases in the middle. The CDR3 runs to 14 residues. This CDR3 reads CASSSVDSRGGYTF. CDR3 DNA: TGTGCCAGCAGCTCTGTCGACAGCCGTGGTGGCTACACCTTC.

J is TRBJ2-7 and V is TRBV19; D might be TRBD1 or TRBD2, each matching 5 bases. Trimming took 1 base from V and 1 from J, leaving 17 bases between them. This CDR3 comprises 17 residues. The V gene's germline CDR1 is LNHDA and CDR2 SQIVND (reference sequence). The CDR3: CASSIGGKAGRSYEQYF. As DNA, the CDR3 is TGTGCCAGTAGTATAGGAGGCAAGGCAGGGAGATCCTACGAGCAGTACTTC.

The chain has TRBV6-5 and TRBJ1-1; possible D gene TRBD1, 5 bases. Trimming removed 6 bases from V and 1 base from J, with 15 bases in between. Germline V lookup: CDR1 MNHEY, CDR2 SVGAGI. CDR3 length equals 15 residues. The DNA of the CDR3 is TGTGCCAGCAGGCTCCGACTGGGGCAGAACACTGAAGCTTTCTTT. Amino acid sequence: CASRLRLGQNTEAFF.

The CDR3 loop reads CASSKAGSGGPSYEQYF. The CDR3, as DNA: TGTGCCAGCAGTAAGGCCGGGAGCGGGGGACCCTCCTACGAGCAGTACTTC. V and J are TRBV2 and TRBJ2-7, with 8 positions matching TRBD2. The trim removed 5 bases at V and 0 bases at J, leaving 12 bases unmatched. The CDR3 is 17 residues long. Germline lookup yields CDR1 SNHLY and CDR2 FYNNEI. Combining the CDR3 with reference TRBV2 and TRBJ2-7 gives the whole variable domain EPEVTQTPSHQVTQMGQEVILRCVPISNHLYFYWYRQILGQKVEFLVSFYNNEISEKSEIFDDQFSVERPDGSNFTLKIRSTKLEDSAMYFCASSKAGSGGPSYEQYFGPGTRLTVT.

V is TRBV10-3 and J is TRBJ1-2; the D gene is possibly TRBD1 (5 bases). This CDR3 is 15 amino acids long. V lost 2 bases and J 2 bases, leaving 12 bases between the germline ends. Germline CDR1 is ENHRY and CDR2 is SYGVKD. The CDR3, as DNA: TGTGCCATCAGTGAGGACCCGGGGACCAACTATGGCTACACCTTC. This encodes CAISEDPGTNYGYTF.

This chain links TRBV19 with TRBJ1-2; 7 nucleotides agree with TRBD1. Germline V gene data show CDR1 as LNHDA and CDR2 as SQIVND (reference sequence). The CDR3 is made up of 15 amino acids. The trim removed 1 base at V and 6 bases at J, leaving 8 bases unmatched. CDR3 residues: CASSIVGTGTDGYTF. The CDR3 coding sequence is TGTGCCAGTAGTATAGTCGGTACCGGGACAGATGGCTACACCTTC. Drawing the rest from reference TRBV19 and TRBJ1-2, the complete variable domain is DGGITQSPKYLFRKEGQNVTLSCEQNLNHDAMYWYRQDPGQGLRLIYYSQIVNDFQKGDIAEGYSVSREKKESFPLTVTSAQKNPTAFYLCASSIVGTGTDGYTFGSGTRLTVV.

Here the CDR3 reads CASSESGRGRRDTQYF. The CDR3 region has the DNA TGCGCCAGCAGTGAGTCGGGAAGGGGCCGTAGAGATACGCAGTATTTT. This chain links TRBV10-1 with TRBJ2-3; a weak D match, TRBD1 (5 bases). This CDR3 has 16 amino acids. The ends were cut back, 0 bases at V and 5 bases at J, with 15 bases in the middle. In germline, CDR1 is WNHNN, CDR2 SYGVQD (reference sequence).

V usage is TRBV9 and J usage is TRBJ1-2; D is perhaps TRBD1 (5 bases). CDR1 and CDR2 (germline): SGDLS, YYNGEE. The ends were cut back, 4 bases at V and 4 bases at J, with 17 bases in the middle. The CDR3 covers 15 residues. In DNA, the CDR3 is TGTGCCAGCAGCTCCCGGACCCTGGGGGGCTATGGCTACACCTTC. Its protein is CASSSRTLGGYGYTF.